The sequence of this T cell receptor beta chain was determined in a study of blood T cells in healthy people across ages. Regarding the study as a whole: It was held that the diversity estimates obtained from one million T cells were underestimates.

Every donor provided around 10 milliliters of peripheral blood. The germline gives CDR1 DFQATT, CDR2 SNEGSKA (reference sequence). This CDR3 has 16 amino acids. The authors ran a second PCR of about 6 to 11 cycles using a sample-barcoded 5' primer and a J-beta primer mix. TCRdb reprocessed the 5' RACE reads with MiXCR, giving one entry per CDR3 protein. The sample yields about a million distinct CDR3 sequences, 48% seen once. In regard to this clonotype: Its target is not known.

The sequence was obtained from a man aged 30 to 45 in good health. Source material: blood. The chain joins TRBV20-1 to TRBJ2-5; TRBD2 aligns across 16 bases. The DNA end is a closer match to TRBJ2-7, so the J assignment may be wrong. CDR3 residues: CSARGGTSGGATEQYF. The CDR3 nucleotides are TGCAGTGCTAGAGGTGGGACTAGCGGGGGGGCGACCGAGCAGTACTTC.